Here is one TCR beta chain with its context. What it binds is not known. Method: immunoSEQ multiplex PCR; TCRdb's copy keeps in-frame clones and lacks some. The sample carries 65,000 to 80,000 clones, roughly 94% recorded once. This record comes from a study of resident and recirculating memory T cells in vitiligo. Stable vitiligo meant no lesion change over the previous 6 months. No patient showed confetti depigmentation, a clinical sign of active disease. Anyone treated within the previous three months was excluded. General observations from the study: No unique dominant TCR clone was found in vitiligo lesions.

Germline CDR1 MDHEN, CDR2 SYDVKM. V trimming: 4 bases; J trimming: 4 bases; junction bases outside the gene matches: 5. The CDR3 sequence is 14 residues long. The TCR was taken from a male donor with vitiligo. The chain combines TRBV28 with TRBJ2-3; 7 bases line up with TRBD1. The sample comprised blood. The CDR3 is CASSSTGRADTQYF. The CDR3 DNA follows: TGTGCCAGCAGTTCGACAGGGAGAGCAGATACGCAGTATTTT.